A selection of T cell receptor beta chains follows, all from one sample in a study of T-cell reconstitution after alpha-beta-depleted transplantation in children. TCRdb passed the PCR reads through MiXCR, listing each CDR3 protein once. The sample records approximately 400,000 distinct CDR3 sequences, roughly 10% being singletons. Source: PBMCs from the stem cell graft donor, taken from the stem cell graft. These receptor sequences come from a human donor who donated a stem cell graft to a child with acute myeloid leukemia. CDR3s include the opening cysteine and the closing phenylalanine or tryptophan. A D gene is named only where the DNA matches it firmly. A clone size is listed for some rows: how often the clone was seen (once, few, many), or a class if it is expanded.

>few|TRBJ2-1|TRBD2|TRBV7-2
TGTGCCAGCAGCTCGACTCTAGCGGGGGCCGATTACAATGAGCAGTTCTTC
CASSSTLAGADYNEQFF
>few|TRBJ2-7|TRBD2|TRBV20-1
TGCAGTGCTTCCGGGACTAGCGGGAACTCCTACGAGCAGTACTTC
CSASGTSGNSYEQYF
>many|TRBJ1-5|.|TRBV12-3/TRBV12-4
TGTGCCAGCAGAGGGACTGGCAATCAGCCCCAGCATTTT
CASRGTGNQPQHF
>.|TRBJ2-1|.|TRBV3-1
TGTGCCAGCAGCCAAAGTTGGGGTAGGGGGAACAATGAGCAGTTCTTC
CASSQSWGRGNNEQFF
>.|TRBJ2-7|TRBD2|TRBV7-2
TGTGCCAGCGAAACAGGAGGCGGGGAGGGGGAGCAGTACTTC
CASETGGGEGEQYF
>few|TRBJ1-1|.|TRBV6-5
TGTGCCAGCAGTTACGCCCCTGCGGGGTGGACTGAAGCTTTCTTT
CASSYAPAGWTEAFF
>few|TRBJ2-1|.|TRBV7-3
TGTGCCAGCAGCTTATATTCCGGGACCAGATACAATGAGCAGTTCTTC
CASSLYSGTRYNEQFF
>many|TRBJ1-4|.|TRBV5-1
TGCGCCAGCAGCTTAGGGACGGACCGTAATGAAAAACTGTTTTTT
CASSLGTDRNEKLFF
>once|TRBJ1-6|.|TRBV12-3/TRBV12-4
TGTGCCAGCAGTTTGGACATTTATTCACCCCTCCACTTT
CASSLDIYSPLHF
>many|TRBJ2-5|TRBD2|TRBV20-1
TGCAGTGCCGCCCTAGCGGGGGGTCAAGAGACCCAGTACTTC
CSAALAGGQETQYF
>few|TRBJ2-5|.|TRBV10-3
TGTGCCATCAGTGCTGGACTACGCCAAGAGACCCAGTACTTC
CAISAGLRQETQYF
>.|TRBJ1-2|.|TRBV20-1
TGCAGTGCTAGTAGTAGCCGTCGATGGAGCGGCTACACCTTC
CSASSSRRWSGYTF
>many|TRBJ1-2|.|TRBV12-3/TRBV12-4
TGTGCCAGCAGTTTTGGGCGGAGAGCTAACTATGGCTACACCTTC
CASSFGRRANYGYTF
>.|TRBJ1-1|TRBD1|TRBV5-1
TGCGCCAGCAGCCGACCGACAGCAGGGGGGCCTATGAACACTGAAGCTTTCTTT
CASSRPTAGGPMNTEAFF
>many|TRBJ1-6|.|TRBV5-1
TGCGCCAGCAGATTGACAGCTTTCTATAATTCACCCCTCCACTTT
CASRLTAFYNSPLHF
>.|TRBJ2-3|TRBD1|TRBV2
TGTGCCAGCGCCAAGACAGGGTCAGATACGCAGTATTTT
CASAKTGSDTQYF